These 19 T cell receptor beta chains were all obtained from the same sample, sequenced in a study of PD-L1 blockade in urothelial cancer. TCRdb keeps only in-frame clones here, not all; method: immunoSEQ multiplex PCR. The sample comprises about 84,000 clones, 82% of which are singletons, and more than 8% rests with the top ten. This sample comprised PBMCs, obtained around atezolizumab (anti-PD-L1) treatment. These TCRs come from an older man with urothelial cancer.

The rearrangement joins TRBV29-1 to TRBJ2-2; 7 bases fit TRBD2. With 0 bases clipped from V and 3 bases from J, the junction kept 10 bases outside the gene matches. CDR1 is SQVTM and CDR2 is ANQGSEA in the germline V gene. This CDR3 region has 17 residues. The CDR3 protein is CSVEDRRGRGDTGELFF. CDR3 DNA sequence: TGCAGCGTTGAAGATCGTCGCGGGAGAGGGGACACCGGGGAGCTGTTTTTT.

The chain carries TRBV6-6 and TRBJ2-7; 8 bases map to TRBD1. The CDR3 contains 12 residues. The J segment lost 5 bases and the V segment lost 5 bases, leaving 2 bases of the junction unmatched. CDR1 is MNHNY, CDR2 SVGAGI, per germline (reference sequence). CDR3 nucleotide sequence: TGTGCCAGCAGTCAGGGGGCGGACGAGCAGTACTTC. Translating it yields CASSQGADEQYF.

This chain uses TRBV25-1 with TRBJ2-5; D is unresolved. Trimming removed 3 bases at V and 5 bases at J, with 13 bases between. The CDR3 consists of 14 residues. Germline V gene data show CDR1 as MGHDK and CDR2 as SYGVNS. CDR3 protein: CASSDPVEMETQYF. In DNA, the CDR3 is TGTGCCAGCAGTGATCCTGTAGAGATGGAGACCCAGTACTTC.

This chain connects TRBV2 to TRBJ2-3; 7 bases agree with TRBD1. CDR1 is SNHLY, CDR2 FYNNEI, per germline. The V and J ends lost 1 base and 8 bases, in that order; junction bases with no gene match: 6. This CDR3 spans 14 amino acids. The CDR3 DNA is TGTGCCAGCAGTGAAGGGAGACAGGGTGCTACGCAGTATTTT. Protein: CASSEGRQGATQYF.

The genes are TRBV5-6 and TRBJ2-7, with TRBD1 identical over 7 bases. This CDR3 comprises 14 residues. Germline lookup yields CDR1 SGHDT and CDR2 YYEEEE. With 2 bases clipped from V and 0 bases from J, the junction kept 2 bases outside the gene matches. The CDR3, as DNA: TGTGCCAGCAGCTTCGGGACAGCCTCCTACGAGCAGTACTTC. Its translation: CASSFGTASYEQYF.

There are a few counts of this clone. The chain is built from TRBV19 and TRBJ1-4; D unresolved. Between the trimmed V and J ends, which lost 7 bases and 7 bases, there was a span of 13 bases. This CDR3 is 13 amino acids long. Germline assignment: CDR1 LNHDA and CDR2 SQIVND (reference sequence). The CDR3 DNA sequence: TGTGCCAGTAATTGGGGAGCGAGTGAAAAACTGTTTTTT. This translates into CASNWGASEKLFF.

The gene calls are TRBV5-1 and TRBJ1-6; TRBD1 agrees at 7 bases. Germline CDR1 SGHRS, CDR2 YFSETQ. The CDR3 loop spans 15 amino acids. V gave up 6 bases and J gave up 2 bases; unmatched junction bases: 5. CDR3 coding DNA: TGCGCCAGCAACCCCGGGACAGCCTATAATTCACCCCTCCACTTT. It yields the protein CASNPGTAYNSPLHF. The whole variable domain, filled in from reference TRBV5-1 and TRBJ1-6, reads KAGVTQTPRYLIKTRGQQVTLSCSPISGHRSVSWYQQTPGQGLQFLFEYFSETQRNKGNFPGRFSGRQFSNSRSEMNVSTLELGDSALYLCASNPGTAYNSPLHFGNGTRLTVT.

The chain carries TRBV9 and TRBJ1-6, with no clear D. Looked up from germline, CDR1 is SGDLS and CDR2 is YYNGEE. CDR3 size: 14 residues. Trimming pared 6 bases from V and 4 bases from J, leaving 11 bases between. The CDR3 loop is CASTNEGYNSPLHF. The CDR3 nucleotides read TGTGCCAGCACCAATGAGGGATATAATTCACCCCTCCACTTT.

V gene TRBV5-6 combines with J gene TRBJ1-1; no firm D call. This CDR3 has 13 amino acids. Germline lookup yields CDR1 SGHDT and CDR2 YYEEEE. Trimming shortened V by 4 bases and J by 1 base, and 8 bases separated the two germline ends. The CDR3 nucleotides are TGTGCCAGCAGCCCCAATTGGAACACTGAAGCTTTCTTT. This gives the protein CASSPNWNTEAFF.

This clone has only one observation. This sequence joins TRBV10-3 and TRBJ2-5; 9 nucleotides match TRBD2. Trimming removed 7 bases from V and 5 bases from J; junction bases left unmatched: 11. CDR3 length: 15 residues. CDR1 is ENHRY, CDR2 SYGVKD, per germline. CDR3 coding DNA: TGTGCCATCAAATCCCCCGGCGGGGGGGCCGAGACCCAGTACTTC. This gives the protein CAIKSPGGGAETQYF.

This clone was recorded a few times. The genes are TRBV29-1 and TRBJ1-5, with D unclear. Per germline, CDR1 SQVTM and CDR2 ANQGSEA. V lost 3 bases and J 6 bases, leaving 15 bases between the germline ends. CDR3 size: 14 residues. The CDR3 region is CSVEEGWEPQPQHF. CDR3 sequence (DNA): TGCAGCGTTGAGGAAGGGTGGGAGCCTCAGCCCCAGCATTTT. The variable domain in full, with the rest retrieved from reference TRBV29-1 and TRBJ1-5, is SAVISQKPSRDICQRGTSLTIQCQVDSQVTMMFWYRQQPGQSLTLIATANQGSEATYESGFVIDKFPISRPNLTFSTLTVSNMSPEDSSIYLCSVEEGWEPQPQHFGDGTRLSIL.

CDR3 in amino acids: CASSSWGTGGSYEQYF. CDR3 in DNA: TGCGCCAGCAGCTCATGGGGGACAGGGGGCTCCTACGAGCAGTACTTC. This chain connects TRBV5-1 to TRBJ2-7; 11 bases align to TRBD1. The CDR3 has 16 residues. Looked up from germline, CDR1 is SGHRS and CDR2 is YFSETQ. The V and J ends lost 3 bases and 0 bases, in that order; junction bases with no gene match: 5.

The J gene is TRBJ2-1, the V gene TRBV11-2; 9 nucleotides agree with TRBD1. Germline values: CDR1 SGHAT, CDR2 FQNNGV. The CDR3 is 15 amino acids. J was trimmed by 4 bases and V by 3 bases; bases with no gene match: 4. The CDR3 sequence: CASSFGTGSYNEQFF. In DNA form, the CDR3 reads TGTGCCAGCAGCTTCGGGACAGGGTCTTACAATGAGCAGTTCTTC.

This clone was detected a few times. In DNA form, the CDR3 reads TGTGCCAGCAGTTCTATATCCCGGGTACAGGGGGGTAATGAAAAACTGTTTTTT. It translates to CASSSISRVQGGNEKLFF. V usage is TRBV28 and J usage is TRBJ1-4; 8 positions match TRBD1. The germline V gene encodes CDR1 MDHEN and CDR2 SYDVKM. V shed 4 bases, J shed 4 bases, and the junction held 14 bases outside the gene matches. The CDR3 length is 18 residues.

The V and J genes are TRBV5-1 and TRBJ2-2; D is perhaps TRBD1 (6 bases). Trimming removed 4 bases at V and 5 bases at J, with 9 bases between. The CDR3 runs to 13 residues. Germline assignment: CDR1 SGHRS and CDR2 YFSETQ. The CDR3 here is CASSPTGTGELFF. CDR3 DNA: TGCGCCAGCAGCCCGACAGGAACCGGGGAGCTGTTTTTT.

V gene TRBV11-3 combines with J gene TRBJ2-1; D is perhaps TRBD2 (5 bases). The CDR3 is 13 amino acids. The ends were cut back, 8 bases at V and 0 bases at J, with 8 bases in the middle. Germline values: CDR1 SGHNT, CDR2 YENEEA. As DNA, the CDR3 is TGTGCCAGCTCGGGATTCTCCTACAATGAGCAGTTCTTC. This gives the protein CASSGFSYNEQFF.

The chain employs TRBV10-3 and TRBJ2-1, with TRBD1 identical over 8 bases. This CDR3 is built from 15 residues. CDR1 is ENHRY, CDR2 SYGVKD, per germline. V was pared by 3 bases and J by 8 bases, with 9 bases of the junction left unmatched. The CDR3 DNA sequence: TGTGCCATCAGTGAAAGGCAGGGGGCTGGCGATGAGCAGTTCTTC. This gives the protein CAISERQGAGDEQFF.

This sequence joins TRBV19 and TRBJ2-7; 8 positions agree with TRBD1. The CDR3 consists of 15 residues. Germline V gene sequence: CDR1 LNHDA, CDR2 SQIVND (reference sequence). V lost 4 bases and J lost 0; bases outside the gene matches: 5. The CDR3 sequence is CASSSDRGISYEQYF. The CDR3 DNA follows: TGTGCCAGTAGTAGTGACAGGGGAATCTCCTACGAGCAGTACTTC.

This chain connects TRBV5-1 to TRBJ2-3; no clear D. The CDR3 has 14 amino acids. Looked up from germline, CDR1 is SGHRS and CDR2 is YFSETQ. V was trimmed by 0 bases and J by 0 bases, leaving 5 bases between them. The CDR3 region is CASSLGTSTDTQYF. In DNA form, the CDR3 reads TGCGCCAGCAGCTTGGGTACTAGCACAGATACGCAGTATTTT.